This is a list of T cell receptor beta chains from one sample in a study of blood T cell repertoires in COVID-19. Profiled with immunoSEQ multiplex PCR; TCRdb holds only in-frame clones, not every one. Among tens of thousands of clones listed, around 80% were seen once. The sample consisted of peripheral blood. These receptors were collected from a man aged 50-60 years with acute or convalescent COVID-19. Each CDR3 is given with its conserved first and last residue. A D gene is named only where the DNA matches it firmly. Where a row states a size, it is once, few, many or the class of an expanded clone; other rows omit it.

>TRBV19|10|TRBJ2-7|-|-
CASSMQGQYF
TGTGCCAGTAGTATGCAGGGGCAGTACTTC
>TRBV5-1|17|TRBJ1-1|-|-
CASSFLQGQTTGTEAFF
TGCGCCAGCAGCTTTCTCCAGGGGCAAACCACGGGAACTGAAGCTTTCTTT
>TRBV11-2|17|TRBJ1-4|-|-
CASSGVGTYATNEKLFF
TGTGCCAGCAGCGGGGTAGGGACATATGCAACTAATGAAAAACTGTTTTTT
>TRBV10-2|16|TRBJ1-4|few|TRBD1
CASRPGTGGPNEKLFF
TGCGCCAGCAGACCCGGGACAGGGGGCCCTAATGAAAAACTGTTTTTT
>TRBV7-2|15|TRBJ2-3|-|-
CASSLSRTNTDTQYF
TGTGCCAGCAGCTTATCGCGGACAAACACAGATACGCAGTATTTT
>TRBV7-9|15|TRBJ2-7|-|TRBD1
CASSNRSDRVYEQYF
TGTGCCAGCAGTAATCGCTCGGACAGGGTCTACGAGCAGTACTTC
>TRBV7-8|15|TRBJ1-1|-|-
CASSSDGGMNTEAFF
TGTGCCAGCAGCTCTGACGGGGGTATGAACACTGAAGCTTTCTTT
>TRBV24-1|15|TRBJ1-5|-|-
CATSDAGYSNQPQHF
TGTGCCACCAGTGATGCGGGATATAGCAATCAGCCCCAGCATTTT
>TRBV12-5|15|TRBJ1-1|-|-
CASGLVVGPGTEAFF
TGTGCTAGTGGTTTGGTTGTGGGTCCAGGGACTGAAGCTTTCTTT
>TRBV7-2|15|TRBJ1-4|-|TRBD1
CASSLESGTGEKLFF
TGTGCCAGCAGCTTAGAATCCGGGACAGGGGAAAAACTGTTTTTT
>TRBV18|15|TRBJ1-1|-|-
CASSPNWFADTEAFF
TGTGCTAGCTCACCAAACTGGTTTGCGGACACTGAAGCTTTCTTT
>TRBV6-5|15|TRBJ2-1|-|TRBD2
CASSLAGGSNNEQFF
TGTGCCAGCAGTTTAGCGGGAGGGTCTAACAATGAGCAGTTCTTC
>TRBV4-1|14|TRBJ1-1|once|-
CASSVTEWSTEAFF
TGCGCCAGCAGCGTGACTGAGTGGAGCACTGAAGCTTTCTTT
>TRBV30|16|TRBJ1-4|-|TRBD1
CAIATGGWITNEKLFF
TGTGCCATCGCGACAGGGGGCTGGATAACTAATGAAAAACTGTTTTTT
>TRBV3-1/TRBV3-2|21|TRBJ1-2|-|-
CASSQEVTATSSWSSNYGYTF
TGTGCCAGCAGCCAAGAAGTAACAGCCACTAGTTCGTGGTCCTCTAACTATGGCTACACCTTC
>TRBV29-1|17|TRBJ2-1|few|-
CSGSLNRGFPSYNEQFF
TGCAGCGGATCCCTGAACCGGGGGTTCCCTTCCTACAATGAGCAGTTCTTC
>TRBV5-1|15|TRBJ2-5|-|TRBD1
CASSQAGGGQETQYF
TGCGCCAGCAGCCAAGCAGGGGGCGGGCAAGAGACCCAGTACTTC
>TRBV6-6|13|TRBJ1-1|-|-
CASTDKRGTEAFF
TGTGCCAGCACCGACAAGAGAGGGACTGAAGCTTTCTTT
>TRBV5-1|16|TRBJ2-2|-|TRBD1
CASSADRGSPPGELFF
TGCGCCAGCAGCGCTGACAGGGGTAGTCCTCCCGGGGAGCTGTTTTTT
>TRBV18|17|TRBJ2-1|-|TRBD2
CASSPRREGRFLHEQFF
TGTGCCAGCTCACCAAGGCGGGAGGGCCGTTTTCTCCATGAGCAGTTCTTC
>TRBV5-1|17|TRBJ2-1|-|TRBD2
CASSLSPHERGGNEQFF
TGCGCCAGCAGCTTGAGCCCCCACGAGCGGGGGGGCAATGAGCAGTTCTTC
>TRBV7-9|14|TRBJ2-7|-|-
CASSLGGRPYEQYF
TGTGCCAGCAGCTTGGGGGGTAGGCCCTACGAGCAGTACTTC
>TRBV27|17|TRBJ2-1|-|TRBD1
CASSFYPRQGANNEQFF
TGTGCCAGCAGTTTTTACCCTCGACAGGGGGCAAACAATGAGCAGTTCTTC
>TRBV5-5|14|TRBJ2-7|-|-
CASSFNPGTYEQYF
TGTGCCAGCAGCTTTAACCCAGGAACCTACGAGCAGTACTTC
>TRBV18|14|TRBJ1-4|-|TRBD1
CASSPRQGDEKLFF
TGTGCCAGCTCACCACGACAGGGCGATGAAAAACTGTTTTTT
>TRBV28|12|TRBJ1-5|few|-
CASRSSNQPQHF
TGTGCCAGCCGTAGCAGCAATCAGCCCCAGCATTTT
>TRBV11-2|12|TRBJ2-7|-|TRBD1
CASRGQPYEQYF
TGTGCCAGCAGGGGACAGCCCTACGAGCAGTACTTC
>TRBV29-1|14|TRBJ1-2|-|-
CSVEDIGGNYGYTF
TGCAGCGTTGAAGATATCGGGGGGAACTATGGCTACACCTTC
>TRBV13|12|TRBJ2-5|medium-sized|-
CASSLVRETQYF
TGTGCCAGCAGCTTAGTGAGAGAGACCCAGTACTTC
>TRBV7-3|15|TRBJ2-7|-|TRBD2
CARPQTGTSLYEQYF
TGTGCCAGACCGCAGACCGGGACTAGCTTGTACGAGCAGTACTTC
>TRBV5-1|15|TRBJ2-1|-|TRBD2
CASSLVGTIYNEQFF
TGCGCCAGCAGCTTGGTGGGGACTATCTACAATGAGCAGTTCTTC
>TRBV5-4|16|TRBJ2-3|-|TRBD2
CASSKSLGGRTDTQYF
TGTGCCAGCAGCAAATCCTTGGGGGGGAGGACAGATACGCAGTATTTT
>TRBV30|12|TRBJ2-7|-|-
CAWSLLGSEQYF
TGTGCCTGGAGTCTACTAGGTTCCGAGCAGTACTTC
>TRBV6-5|15|TRBJ2-7|-|TRBD1
CASSYSSVGQGEQYF
TGTGCCAGCAGTTACTCGAGCGTCGGACAGGGGGAGCAGTACTTC
>TRBV5-1|15|TRBJ1-1|-|-
CASSPGGRENTEAFF
TGCGCCAGCAGTCCCGGGGGACGGGAAAACACTGAAGCTTTCTTT
>TRBV3-1/TRBV3-2|14|TRBJ2-7|-|TRBD1
CASSYGTGGREQYF
TGTGCCAGCAGCTACGGGACAGGGGGCCGGGAGCAGTACTTC
>TRBV2|12|TRBJ1-2|-|-
CASSEKRRGYTF
TGTGCCAGCAGTGAAAAGAGGCGGGGCTACACCTTC
>TRBV5-4|13|TRBJ1-2|-|-
CASSLDRHYGYTF
TGTGCCAGCAGCTTGGACAGGCACTATGGCTACACCTTC
>TRBV5-1|16|TRBJ2-7|-|TRBD1
CASSPLGQGAKYEQYF
TGCGCCAGCAGCCCCCTCGGACAGGGGGCTAAGTACGAGCAGTACTTC
>TRBV3-1/TRBV3-2|14|TRBJ1-2|-|TRBD1
CASSQGQGSYGYTF
TGTGCCAGCAGCCAAGGACAGGGGTCCTATGGCTACACCTTC
>TRBV5-8|14|TRBJ2-7|few|TRBD2
CASSSRGRSYEQYF
TGTGCCAGCAGTTCCCGCGGGAGATCCTACGAGCAGTACTTC
>TRBV24-1|19|TRBJ1-5|-|TRBD1
CATSAPPGQGARGNQPQHF
TGTGCCACCAGTGCCCCACCGGGACAGGGGGCTAGGGGCAATCAGCCCCAGCATTTT
>TRBV28|11|TRBJ2-7|-|-
CASSFREGHDF
TGTGCCAGCAGTTTTAGGGAGGGACACGACTTC
>TRBV7-3|15|TRBJ1-6|-|-
CASSLTGRGNSPLHF
TGTGCCAGCAGCTTAACCGGGAGGGGAAATTCACCCCTCCACTTT
>TRBV5-1|15|TRBJ2-3|-|-
CASSFGARREYTQYF
TGCGCCAGCAGCTTTGGTGCGAGGAGGGAATATACGCAGTATTTT
>TRBV27|12|TRBJ1-2|-|-
CASSPQTGRETF
TGTGCCAGCAGTCCACAAACAGGGAGGGAGACCTTC
>TRBV6-5|13|TRBJ1-4|-|-
CASSYGGEEKLFF
TGTGCCAGCAGTTACGGGGGCGAGGAAAAACTGTTTTTT
>TRBV29-1|12|TRBJ1-5|-|-
CSVRQQNQPQHF
TGCAGCGTTCGACAGCAAAATCAGCCCCAGCATTTT
>TRBV4-1|16|TRBJ2-1|-|TRBD2
CASSQDGEGYFNEQFF
TGCGCCAGCAGCCAAGATGGGGAGGGCTACTTCAATGAGCAGTTCTTC
>TRBV14|14|TRBJ1-1|once|-
CASNLGSVNTEAFF
TGTGCCAGCAACCTAGGGAGCGTGAACACTGAAGCTTTCTTT
>TRBV15|14|TRBJ2-7|once|-
CATSRGSGYYEQYF
TGTGCCACCAGCAGAGGGTCGGGGTACTACGAGCAGTACTTC
>TRBV21-1|15|TRBJ2-4|-|-
CASTRGGQRKNIQYF
TGTGCCAGCACGCGGGGGGGACAGCGCAAAAACATTCAGTACTTC